This T cell receptor beta chain was observed in a study of T cell responses to AZD1222 COVID-19 vaccine. Trimming took off 4 bases at V and 0 bases at J, with 13 bases between the two ends. Germline V lookup: CDR1 SNHLY, CDR2 FYNNEI. CDR3 length: 16 amino acids. Sequenced by immunoSEQ multiplex PCR; TCRdb stores in-frame clones only, minus some. The data hold over 100,000 clones, with nearly 90% observed a single time. This chain connects TRBV2 to TRBJ2-1; TRBD2 is a possible D gene (5 bases). The source was peripheral blood, collected on day 0 of AZD1222 vaccination. This sequence originates from an adult in good health. The chain's CDR3 is CASSGWHGLSYNEQFF. The CDR3 DNA sequence: TGTGCCAGCAGTGGATGGCACGGACTCTCCTACAATGAGCAGTTCTTC.